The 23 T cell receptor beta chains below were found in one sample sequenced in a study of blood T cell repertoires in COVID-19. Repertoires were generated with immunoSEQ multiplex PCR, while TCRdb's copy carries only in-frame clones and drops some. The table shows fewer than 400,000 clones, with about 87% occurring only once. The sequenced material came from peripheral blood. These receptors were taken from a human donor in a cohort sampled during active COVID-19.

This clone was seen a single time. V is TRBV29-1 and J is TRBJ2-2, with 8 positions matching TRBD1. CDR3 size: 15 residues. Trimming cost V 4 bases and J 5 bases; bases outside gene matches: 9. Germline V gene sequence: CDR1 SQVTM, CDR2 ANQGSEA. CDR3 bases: TGCAGCGTTGGAGCAGGGGGCGCGCTGACCGGGGAGCTGTTTTTT. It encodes CSVGAGGALTGELFF.

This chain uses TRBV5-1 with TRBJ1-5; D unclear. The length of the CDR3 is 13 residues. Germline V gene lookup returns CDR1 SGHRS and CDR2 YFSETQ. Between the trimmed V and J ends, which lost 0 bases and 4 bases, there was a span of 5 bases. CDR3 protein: CASSLGVNQPQHF. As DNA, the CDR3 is TGCGCCAGCAGCTTGGGCGTGAATCAGCCCCAGCATTTT. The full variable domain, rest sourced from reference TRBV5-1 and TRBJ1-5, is KAGVTQTPRYLIKTRGQQVTLSCSPISGHRSVSWYQQTPGQGLQFLFEYFSETQRNKGNFPGRFSGRQFSNSRSEMNVSTLELGDSALYLCASSLGVNQPQHFGDGTRLSIL.

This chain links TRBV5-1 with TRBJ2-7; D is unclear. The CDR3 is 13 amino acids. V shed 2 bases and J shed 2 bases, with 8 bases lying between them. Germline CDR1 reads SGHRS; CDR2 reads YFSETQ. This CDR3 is CASSLTVPYEQYF. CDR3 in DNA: TGCGCCAGCAGCTTAACGGTACCCTACGAGCAGTACTTC. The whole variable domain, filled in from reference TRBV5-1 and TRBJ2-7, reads KAGVTQTPRYLIKTRGQQVTLSCSPISGHRSVSWYQQTPGQGLQFLFEYFSETQRNKGNFPGRFSGRQFSNSRSEMNVSTLELGDSALYLCASSLTVPYEQYFGPGTRLTVT.

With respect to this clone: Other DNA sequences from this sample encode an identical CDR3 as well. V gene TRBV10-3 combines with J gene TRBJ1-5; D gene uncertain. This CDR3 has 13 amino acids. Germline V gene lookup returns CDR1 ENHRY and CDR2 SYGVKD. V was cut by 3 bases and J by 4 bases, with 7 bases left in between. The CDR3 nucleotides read TGTGCCATCAGTGAATCCCTTAATCAGCCCCAGCATTTT. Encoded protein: CAISESLNQPQHF.

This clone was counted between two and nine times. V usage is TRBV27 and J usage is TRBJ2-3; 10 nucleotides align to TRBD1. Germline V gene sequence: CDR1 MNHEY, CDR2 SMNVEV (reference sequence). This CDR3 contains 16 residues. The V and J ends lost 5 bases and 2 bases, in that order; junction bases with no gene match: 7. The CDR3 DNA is TGTGCCAGCAGTCCTTGGACAGGGGGTTACACAGATACGCAGTATTTT. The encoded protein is CASSPWTGGYTDTQYF.

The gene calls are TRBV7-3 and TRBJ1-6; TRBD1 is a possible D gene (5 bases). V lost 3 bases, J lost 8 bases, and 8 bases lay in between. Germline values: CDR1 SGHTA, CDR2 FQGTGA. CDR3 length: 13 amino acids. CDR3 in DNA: TGTGCCAGCAGCTTCGCCAGGGATTCACCCCTCCACTTT. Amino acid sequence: CASSFARDSPLHF.

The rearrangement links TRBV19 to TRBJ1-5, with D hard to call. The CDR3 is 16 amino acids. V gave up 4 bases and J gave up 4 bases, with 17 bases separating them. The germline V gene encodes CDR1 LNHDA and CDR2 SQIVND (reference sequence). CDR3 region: CASSRILWAPNQPQHF. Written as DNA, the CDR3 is TGTGCCAGTAGTAGGATTTTGTGGGCCCCAAATCAGCCCCAGCATTTT. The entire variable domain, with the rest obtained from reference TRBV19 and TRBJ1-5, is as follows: DGGITQSPKYLFRKEGQNVTLSCEQNLNHDAMYWYRQDPGQGLRLIYYSQIVNDFQKGDIAEGYSVSREKKESFPLTVTSAQKNPTAFYLCASSRILWAPNQPQHFGDGTRLSIL.

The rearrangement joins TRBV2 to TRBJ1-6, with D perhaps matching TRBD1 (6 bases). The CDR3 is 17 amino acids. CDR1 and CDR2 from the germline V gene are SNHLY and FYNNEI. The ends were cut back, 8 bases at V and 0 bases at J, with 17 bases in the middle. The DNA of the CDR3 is TGTGCCAGCTTCAGGACAGTGATGAGCTCCTATAATTCACCCCTCCACTTT. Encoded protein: CASFRTVMSSYNSPLHF.

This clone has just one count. Here the CDR3 DNA reads TGTGCCAGCAGTCGCAGGGGGCACGAGCAGTACTTC. It yields the protein CASSRRGHEQYF. The J gene is TRBJ2-7, the V gene TRBV5-4; 8 bases are a match to TRBD1. The CDR3 runs 12 residues. The germline CDR1 and CDR2 sequences are SGHNT and YYREEE (reference sequence). J was trimmed by 5 bases and V by 5 bases; bases with no gene match: 3.

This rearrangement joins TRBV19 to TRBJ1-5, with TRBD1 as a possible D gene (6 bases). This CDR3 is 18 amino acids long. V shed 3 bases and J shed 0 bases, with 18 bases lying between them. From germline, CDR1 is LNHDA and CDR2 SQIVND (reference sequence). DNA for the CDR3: TGTGCCAGTAGTATGAGGGGGTGGGCGGACCATAGCAATCAGCCCCAGCATTTT. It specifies CASSMRGWADHSNQPQHF.

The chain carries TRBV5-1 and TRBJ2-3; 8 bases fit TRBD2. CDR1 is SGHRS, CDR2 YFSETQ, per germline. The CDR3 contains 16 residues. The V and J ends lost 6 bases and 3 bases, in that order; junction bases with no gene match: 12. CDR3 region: CASKILGGGKTDTQYF. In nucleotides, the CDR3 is TGCGCCAGCAAGATCCTGGGCGGGGGGAAAACAGATACGCAGTATTTT.

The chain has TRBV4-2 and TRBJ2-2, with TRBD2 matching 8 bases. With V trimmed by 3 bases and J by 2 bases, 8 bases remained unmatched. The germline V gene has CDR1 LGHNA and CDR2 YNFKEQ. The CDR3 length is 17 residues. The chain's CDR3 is CASSHEKRGINTGELFF. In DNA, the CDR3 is TGTGCCAGCAGCCACGAGAAGCGGGGGATAAACACCGGGGAGCTGTTTTTT.

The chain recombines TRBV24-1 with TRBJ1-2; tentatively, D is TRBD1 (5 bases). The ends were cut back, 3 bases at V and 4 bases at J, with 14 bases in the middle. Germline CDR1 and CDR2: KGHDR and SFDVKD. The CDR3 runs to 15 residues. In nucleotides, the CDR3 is TGTGCCACCAGTGATCCTAGGGGTGTCATCTATGGCTACACCTTC. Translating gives CATSDPRGVIYGYTF.

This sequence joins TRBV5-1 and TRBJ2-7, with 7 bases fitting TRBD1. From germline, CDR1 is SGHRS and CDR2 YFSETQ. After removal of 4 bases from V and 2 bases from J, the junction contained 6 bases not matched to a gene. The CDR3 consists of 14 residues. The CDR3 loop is CASSQGQPAYEQYF. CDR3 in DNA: TGCGCCAGCAGCCAGGGACAGCCAGCCTACGAGCAGTACTTC.

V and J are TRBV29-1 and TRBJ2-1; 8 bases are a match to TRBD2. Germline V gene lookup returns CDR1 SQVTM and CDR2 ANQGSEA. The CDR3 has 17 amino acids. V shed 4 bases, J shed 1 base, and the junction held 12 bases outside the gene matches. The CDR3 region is CSVGGLAGRKSYNEQFF. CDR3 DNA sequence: TGCAGCGTTGGAGGACTAGCAGGAAGAAAATCCTACAATGAGCAGTTCTTC.

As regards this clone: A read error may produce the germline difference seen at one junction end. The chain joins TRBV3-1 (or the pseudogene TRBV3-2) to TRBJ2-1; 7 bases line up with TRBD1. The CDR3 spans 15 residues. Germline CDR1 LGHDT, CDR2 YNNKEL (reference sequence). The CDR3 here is CASSKDRAGYNEQFF. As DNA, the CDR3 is TGTGCCAGCAGCAAAGACAGGGCAGGCTACAATGAGCAGTTCTTC.

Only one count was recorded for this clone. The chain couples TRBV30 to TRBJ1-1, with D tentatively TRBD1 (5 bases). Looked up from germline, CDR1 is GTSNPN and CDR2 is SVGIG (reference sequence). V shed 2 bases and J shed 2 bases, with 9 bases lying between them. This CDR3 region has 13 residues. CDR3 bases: TGTGCCTGGAGTCAACAGGTCAACACTGAAGCTTTCTTT. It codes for CAWSQQVNTEAFF.

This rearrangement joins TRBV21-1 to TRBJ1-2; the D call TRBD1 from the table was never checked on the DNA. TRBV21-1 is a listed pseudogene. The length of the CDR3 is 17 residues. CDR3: CASSKVPRTGGGYGYTF. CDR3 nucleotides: TGTGCCAGCAGCAAAGTCCCCCGGACAGGTGGGGGCTATGGCTACACCTTC.

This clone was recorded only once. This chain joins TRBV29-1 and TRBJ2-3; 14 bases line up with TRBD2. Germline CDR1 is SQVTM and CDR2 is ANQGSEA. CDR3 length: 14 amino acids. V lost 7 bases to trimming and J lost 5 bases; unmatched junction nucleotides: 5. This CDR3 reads CSAGTSGGGDTQYF. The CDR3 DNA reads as TGCAGCGCCGGGACTAGCGGGGGAGGAGATACGCAGTATTTT.

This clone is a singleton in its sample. The CDR3 sequence is CASSPSGGAYNEQFF. CDR3 in DNA: TGTGCCAGCAGCCCTAGCGGGGGAGCTTACAATGAGCAGTTCTTC. The V and J genes are TRBV7-2 and TRBJ2-1; TRBD2 aligns across 10 bases. V shed 5 bases and J 4 bases; nucleotides not matched to a gene: 5. Per the germline V gene, CDR1 is SGHTA and CDR2 is FQGNSA. This CDR3 has 15 amino acids.

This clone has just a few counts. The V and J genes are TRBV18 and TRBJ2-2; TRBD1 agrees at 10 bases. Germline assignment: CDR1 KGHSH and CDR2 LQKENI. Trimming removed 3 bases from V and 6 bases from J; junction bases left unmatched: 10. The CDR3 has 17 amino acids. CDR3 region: CASSPRDRGRTPGELFF. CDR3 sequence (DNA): TGTGCCAGCTCACCGCGGGACAGGGGCAGGACGCCCGGGGAGCTGTTTTTT.

This chain's CDR3 is CASSFEGIYGYTF. The CDR3 coding sequence is TGTGCCAGCAGCTTTGAGGGCATCTATGGCTACACCTTC. The chain has TRBV7-2 and TRBJ1-2, with unresolved D. V dropped 3 bases and J dropped 4 bases, with 9 bases sitting between them. The CDR3 loop spans 13 amino acids. Germline V gene sequence: CDR1 SGHTA, CDR2 FQGNSA. The whole variable domain, remainder taken from reference TRBV7-2 and TRBJ1-2, is GAGVSQSPSNKVTEKGKDVELRCDPISGHTALYWYRQSLGQGLEFLIYFQGNSAPDKSGLPSDRFSAERTGGSVSTLTIQRTQQEDSAVYLCASSFEGIYGYTFGSGTRLTVV.

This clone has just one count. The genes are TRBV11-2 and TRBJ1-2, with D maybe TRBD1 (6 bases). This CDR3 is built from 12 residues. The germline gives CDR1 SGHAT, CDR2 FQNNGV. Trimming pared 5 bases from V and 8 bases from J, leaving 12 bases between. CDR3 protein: CASSRGQDGYTF. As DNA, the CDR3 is TGTGCCAGCAGCCGGGGACAAGACGGCTACACCTTC.